These 9 T cell receptor beta chains originate from one sample sequenced in a study of blood T cell repertoires in COVID-19. Libraries were prepared by immunoSEQ multiplex PCR; TCRdb keeps only in-frame clonotypes and omits some of them. Seen here are about 380,000 clones, roughly 85% observed once, and the top ten hold about 3.6%. The sample was peripheral blood. All receptors derive from a woman between 18 and 30 years old with acute or convalescent COVID-19.

The chain carries TRBV29-1 and TRBJ2-2; 11 nucleotides match TRBD2. Germline V gives CDR1 SQVTM, CDR2 ANQGSEA. The V and J ends lost 7 bases and 4 bases, in that order; junction bases with no gene match: 5. This CDR3 spans 14 amino acids. CDR3 sequence reads: CSATSGGSTGELFF. DNA for the CDR3: TGCAGCGCCACTAGCGGGGGATCCACCGGGGAGCTGTTTTTT.

V usage is TRBV28 and J usage is TRBJ1-5; no clear D gene. Trimming took off 3 bases at V and 0 bases at J, with 15 bases between the two ends. There are 17 residues in the CDR3. The germline gives CDR1 MDHEN, CDR2 SYDVKM. The CDR3 here is CASSFRYWIHSNQPQHF. The CDR3 coding sequence is TGTGCCAGCAGTTTCAGGTACTGGATTCATAGCAATCAGCCCCAGCATTTT.

This chain joins TRBV18 and TRBJ1-5, with D uncertain. There are 15 residues in the CDR3. In germline, CDR1 is KGHSH, CDR2 LQKENI. V dropped 1 base and J dropped 0 bases, with 7 bases sitting between them. The DNA of the CDR3 is TGTGCCAGCTCACCACTGGCAGATAGCAATCAGCCCCAGCATTTT. Its protein product is CASSPLADSNQPQHF.

V and J are TRBV5-6 and TRBJ2-7, with TRBD2 identical over 7 bases. The germline CDR1 and CDR2 sequences are SGHDT and YYEEEE. The CDR3 length is 13 residues. V was clipped by 4 bases and J by 4 bases; unmatched bases: 5. The CDR3 here is CASSEWREYEQYF. The CDR3 region has the DNA TGTGCCAGCAGCGAGTGGCGGGAGTACGAGCAGTACTTC.

This clone occurred a few times. The chain employs TRBV24-1 and TRBJ1-4; no clear D gene. The CDR3 contains 15 residues. Germline CDR1 and CDR2: KGHDR and SFDVKD. V was shortened by 1 base and J by 2 bases, with 7 bases between the two germline ends. As DNA, the CDR3 is TGTGCCACCAGTGATTTACCAGATACTAATGAAAAACTGTTTTTT. This codes for CATSDLPDTNEKLFF.

The rearrangement uses TRBV7-9 and TRBJ2-3, with 8 bases aligning to TRBD1. Germline V gene sequence: CDR1 SEHNR, CDR2 FQNEAQ (reference sequence). This CDR3 spans 15 amino acids. The V and J ends lost 3 bases and 5 bases, in that order; junction bases with no gene match: 7. CDR3 loop: CASSFRGQGGDTQYF. The CDR3, as DNA: TGTGCCAGCAGCTTTAGAGGACAGGGAGGAGATACGCAGTATTTT. The entire variable domain, with the rest obtained from reference TRBV7-9 and TRBJ2-3, is as follows: DTGVSQNPRHKITKRGQNVTFRCDPISEHNRLYWYRQTLGQGPEFLTYFQNEAQLEKSRLLSDRFSAERPKGSFSTLEIQRTEQGDSAMYLCASSFRGQGGDTQYFGPGTRLTVL.

The chain carries TRBV27 and TRBJ2-1; 10 bases fit TRBD2. V was pared by 6 bases and J by 3 bases, with 8 bases of the junction left unmatched. This CDR3 region has 16 residues. Germline assignment: CDR1 MNHEY and CDR2 SMNVEV (reference sequence). CDR3 coding DNA: TGTGCCAGCAGGGGGCCGGGACTAGCGCACTACAATGAGCAGTTCTTC. As protein: CASRGPGLAHYNEQFF.

The chain joins TRBV19 to TRBJ1-2, with D perhaps TRBD1 (6 bases). Germline V gene lookup returns CDR1 LNHDA and CDR2 SQIVND (reference sequence). The CDR3 loop spans 13 amino acids. The V gene lost 5 bases and the J gene lost 6 bases, with 13 bases spanning the gap. The CDR3 nucleotides are TGTGCCAGTAGTCCCAGGGGATGGGATGGCTACACCTTC. This translates into CASSPRGWDGYTF.

This rearrangement joins TRBV15 to TRBJ2-5; 7 bases fit TRBD2. Germline V lookup: CDR1 LNHNV, CDR2 YYDKDF (reference sequence). The CDR3 length is 15 residues. The trim removed 3 bases at V and 4 bases at J, leaving 8 bases unmatched. The CDR3 region has the DNA TGTGCCACCAGCAGGGCGGGAGTCCCGAGAGAGACCCAGTACTTC. Residues: CATSRAGVPRETQYF. Filled out from reference TRBV15 and TRBJ2-5, the complete variable domain reads DAMVIQNPRYQVTQFGKPVTLSCSQTLNHNVMYWYQQKSSQAPKLLFHYYDKDFNNEADTPDNFQSRRPNTSFCFLDIRSPGLGDTAMYLCATSRAGVPRETQYFGPGTRLLVL.